This passage covers 25 T cell receptor beta chains from one sample sequenced in a study of blood T cell dynamics during melanoma immunotherapy. Time point specified: week 3, after first cycle of checkpoint inhibitor. TCRdb keeps only in-frame clones here, not all; method: immunoSEQ multiplex PCR. This table has 15,000 or so clones, around nine tenths appearing once. The sample in question was blood, obtained from a patient treated with checkpoint blockade. These receptors were obtained from a human donor with melanoma.

The V and J genes are TRBV5-1 and TRBJ2-1, with TRBD2 matching 9 bases. V was pared by 4 bases and J by 0 bases, with 5 bases of the junction left unmatched. From germline, CDR1 is SGHRS and CDR2 YFSETQ. This CDR3 has 16 amino acids. CDR3 protein: CASSAGGTSSYNEQFF. The DNA for the CDR3 is TGCGCCAGCAGCGCGGGGGGGACCAGCTCCTACAATGAGCAGTTCTTC.

The chain links TRBV5-1 to TRBJ2-1; 8 bases align to TRBD1. The germline CDR1 and CDR2 sequences are SGHRS and YFSETQ. V shed 1 base and J 6 bases; nucleotides not matched to a gene: 6. The CDR3 has 15 residues. The DNA of the CDR3 is TGCGCCAGCAGCTTGCTCATAGGACAGGGCAATGAGCAGTTCTTC. It is translated as CASSLLIGQGNEQFF.

This sequence joins TRBV6-1 and TRBJ2-7; D gene unclear. This CDR3 comprises 11 residues. Germline V lookup: CDR1 MNHNS, CDR2 SASEGT. The V end was cut by 3 bases, the J end by 3 bases, with 3 bases between. CDR3 in amino acids: CASSDGYEQYF. Written as DNA, the CDR3 is TGTGCCAGCAGTGACGGCTACGAGCAGTACTTC.

In its sample, this clone was seen once. The chain couples TRBV11-2 to TRBJ2-2; a possible D gene is TRBD1 (6 bases). This CDR3 is built from 16 residues. Germline CDR1 and CDR2: SGHAT and FQNNGV. Trimming removed 0 bases from V and 2 bases from J, with 10 bases in between. CDR3 nucleotide sequence: TGTGCCAGCAGCTTAGACAGGGGTTCAAACACCGGGGAGCTGTTTTTT. This encodes CASSLDRGSNTGELFF.

The rearrangement joins TRBV6-6 to TRBJ2-1; 11 bases align to TRBD2. V lost 8 bases and J lost 8; bases outside the gene matches: 8. This CDR3 comprises 14 residues. Germline CDR1 reads MNHNY; CDR2 reads SVGAGI (reference sequence). CDR3 nucleotide sequence: TGTGCCAGCTATAGGCTAGCGGGAGGCTATGAGCAGTTCTTC. Translating it yields CASYRLAGGYEQFF.

CDR3: CASSLGQTNEQFF. DNA for the CDR3: TGTGCCAGCAGCTTAGGACAGACTAATGAGCAGTTCTTC. The rearrangement uses TRBV11-2 and TRBJ2-1, with D tentatively TRBD1 (5 bases). CDR3 length: 13 residues. Trimming stripped 1 base from V and 7 bases from J, with 8 bases between. Per germline, CDR1 SGHAT and CDR2 FQNNGV.

This chain uses TRBV28 with TRBJ1-2; 7 nucleotides align to TRBD1. V shed 1 base, J shed 4 bases, and the junction held 6 bases outside the gene matches. The V gene's germline CDR1 is MDHEN and CDR2 SYDVKM. The CDR3 sequence is 15 residues long. This chain's CDR3 is CASSLSPQGSYGYTF. The CDR3 DNA follows: TGTGCCAGCAGTTTATCGCCACAGGGGAGCTATGGCTACACCTTC.

V is TRBV5-1 and J is TRBJ1-2; 12 bases match TRBD1. Germline CDR1 reads SGHRS; CDR2 reads YFSETQ. V gave up 0 bases and J gave up 8 bases; unmatched junction bases: 8. The CDR3 loop spans 16 amino acids. The CDR3 is CASSLGRGTGGGGYTF. CDR3 coding DNA: TGCGCCAGCAGCTTGGGACGCGGGACAGGGGGCGGGGGCTACACCTTC.

The chain is built from TRBV5-1 and TRBJ1-2; D uncertain. Trimming stripped 0 bases from V and 0 bases from J, with 6 bases between. Germline assignment: CDR1 SGHRS and CDR2 YFSETQ. The CDR3 consists of 14 residues. CDR3 bases: TGCGCCAGCAGCTTGGACAGCTCTAACTATGGCTACACCTTC. It specifies CASSLDSSNYGYTF.

The chain has TRBV27 and TRBJ1-1; no clear D. This CDR3 comprises 12 residues. V lost 8 bases to trimming and J lost 5 bases, with 12 bases between them. Germline V CDR1 and CDR2: MNHEY, SMNVEV (reference sequence). Here the CDR3 DNA reads TGTGCCAGCCTGAGTCGAGGTACTGAAGCTTTCTTT. This codes for CASLSRGTEAFF.

Only a few counts were recorded for this clone. The chain has TRBV28 and TRBJ1-5; D gene uncertain. Germline V gene sequence: CDR1 MDHEN, CDR2 SYDVKM. This CDR3 spans 14 amino acids. V was clipped by 2 bases and J by 7 bases, with 12 bases between them. The CDR3, as DNA: TGTGCCAGCAGTTTACCGGGGTCGGGCCAGCCCCAGCATTTT. Amino acids: CASSLPGSGQPQHF.

The chain joins TRBV19 to TRBJ2-6, with D possibly being TRBD1 (6 bases). The germline gives CDR1 LNHDA, CDR2 SQIVND (reference sequence). The V and J ends lost 5 bases and 2 bases respectively, with 7 bases between them. The CDR3 covers 14 residues. The chain's CDR3 is CASSEGAGANVLTF. CDR3 nucleotide sequence: TGTGCCAGTAGTGAGGGGGCTGGGGCCAACGTCCTGACTTTC.

V is TRBV5-4 and J is TRBJ1-2; D uncertain. The CDR3 is 14 amino acids. CDR1 is SGHNT and CDR2 is YYREEE in the germline V gene (reference sequence). V lost 4 bases and J lost 1, with 11 bases in between. CDR3: CASSTGLNNYGYTF. DNA of the CDR3: TGTGCCAGCAGCACGGGATTAAATAACTATGGCTACACCTTC. The full variable domain, rest sourced from reference TRBV5-4 and TRBJ1-2, is ETGVTQSPTHLIKTRGQQVTLRCSSQSGHNTVSWYQQALGQGPQFIFQYYREEENGRGNFPPRFSGLQFPNYSSELNVNALELDDSALYLCASSTGLNNYGYTFGSGTRLTVV.

The chain couples TRBV7-3 to TRBJ2-1; D call uncertain. Germline lookup yields CDR1 SGHTA and CDR2 FQGTGA. There are 13 residues in the CDR3. V lost 1 base to trimming and J lost 8 bases, with 9 bases between them. Here the CDR3 reads CASSLSVGDEQFF. For the CDR3, the DNA is TGTGCCAGCAGCTTAAGCGTTGGGGATGAGCAGTTCTTC.

CDR3 protein: CASSVGGTNSPLHF. The CDR3 DNA reads TGTGCCAGCAGCGTAGGGGGGACCAATTCACCCCTCCACTTT. The chain joins TRBV9 to TRBJ1-6, with TRBD1 as a possible D gene (5 bases). The CDR3 extends over 14 amino acids. The ends were cut back, 0 bases at V and 7 bases at J, with 8 bases in the middle. Germline V CDR1 and CDR2: SGDLS, YYNGEE.

This clone is a singleton in its sample. The CDR3 loop is CASSKRNSNQPQHF. DNA for the CDR3: TGTGCCAGTAGTAAGAGGAATAGCAATCAGCCCCAGCATTTT. This rearrangement joins TRBV19 to TRBJ1-5; unclear D gene. CDR1 and CDR2 from the germline V gene are LNHDA and SQIVND (reference sequence). The ends were cut back, 4 bases at V and 0 bases at J, with 7 bases in the middle. The CDR3 runs 14 residues. The full variable domain, its missing parts supplied by reference TRBV19 and TRBJ1-5, is DGGITQSPKYLFRKEGQNVTLSCEQNLNHDAMYWYRQDPGQGLRLIYYSQIVNDFQKGDIAEGYSVSREKKESFPLTVTSAQKNPTAFYLCASSKRNSNQPQHFGDGTRLSIL.

The rearrangement links TRBV5-1 to TRBJ2-5; no clear D gene. CDR3 length: 12 residues. Trimming removed 3 bases from V and 0 bases from J, with 3 bases in between. Germline V CDR1 and CDR2: SGHRS, YFSETQ. This chain's CDR3 is CASSWDQETQYF. The DNA of the CDR3 is TGCGCCAGCAGCTGGGACCAAGAGACCCAGTACTTC.

This clone was counted a single time. The CDR3 protein is CASRGSGDYGYTF. The CDR3 nucleotides are TGTGCCAGCAGAGGGAGTGGGGACTATGGCTACACCTTC. The chain links TRBV28 to TRBJ1-2; no definite D call. Trimming stripped 6 bases from V and 3 bases from J, with 11 bases between. The germline CDR1 and CDR2 sequences are MDHEN and SYDVKM. CDR3 length equals 13 residues.

Comments on this clone: Other nucleotide sequences from this sample produce the same CDR3. This chain joins TRBV5-6 and TRBJ1-1, with D unresolved. The CDR3 runs to 14 residues. V was clipped by 2 bases and J by 14 bases, with 22 bases between them. Per germline, CDR1 SGHDT and CDR2 YYEEEE. CDR3 DNA: TGTGCCAGCAGCTTCCGGAATTTTACCTCATGGTCCTTCTTT. It specifies CASSFRNFTSWSFF.

The chain couples TRBV28 to TRBJ2-5, with D unclear. V was pared by 8 bases and J by 2 bases, with 24 bases between. Germline V gene data show CDR1 as MDHEN and CDR2 as SYDVKM. This CDR3 spans 17 amino acids. The DNA of the CDR3 is TGTGCCAGCTACCCCACGGTCGGCACTGCTAGGCAAGAGACCCAGTACTTC. Translated, it gives CASYPTVGTARQETQYF.

This chain connects TRBV29-1 to TRBJ2-1; 8 nucleotides agree with TRBD2. Trimming at V came to 4 bases and at J to 6 bases, leaving 14 bases not matched to a gene. Germline loops: CDR1 SQVTM, CDR2 ANQGSEA. The CDR3 has 16 residues. The CDR3, as DNA: TGCAGCGTTGGAATTTGGCCAGCGGGAGAAGGCAATGAGCAGTTCTTC. It yields the protein CSVGIWPAGEGNEQFF.

This clone was counted only a few times. The chain recombines TRBV10-3 with TRBJ1-1, with 8 bases that match TRBD1. From germline, CDR1 is ENHRY and CDR2 SYGVKD. The junction had 5 bases not matched to a gene; V was cut back by 10 bases and J by 1 base. The CDR3 extends over 13 amino acids. CDR3 DNA: TGTGCCACAGCCGGGACAGGGAACACTGAAGCTTTCTTT. This translates into CATAGTGNTEAFF.

This clone was seen more than once but under ten times. V usage is TRBV7-9 and J usage is TRBJ2-7, with TRBD1 matching 7 bases. The trim removed 5 bases at V and 7 bases at J, leaving 8 bases unmatched. This CDR3 spans 13 amino acids. Germline V lookup: CDR1 SEHNR, CDR2 FQNEAQ (reference sequence). In DNA form, the CDR3 reads TGTGCCAGCAGCCCCCTCGGACAGGAAGAGCAGTACTTC. Translation gives CASSPLGQEEQYF.

The chain has TRBV29-1 and TRBJ2-7; the match to TRBD2 covers 8 bases. The CDR3 has 13 amino acids. J lost 7 bases, V lost 4 bases, and 9 bases had no gene match. Per the germline V gene, CDR1 is SQVTM and CDR2 is ANQGSEA. This chain's CDR3 is CSVVGSGSGEQYF. For the CDR3, the DNA is TGCAGCGTTGTGGGGAGCGGGAGTGGTGAGCAGTACTTC.

A single count supports this clone. The gene calls are TRBV6-1 and TRBJ2-2, with D perhaps TRBD1 or TRBD2 (5 bases each). V gave up 9 bases and J gave up 0 bases, with 14 bases separating them. CDR1 and CDR2 from the germline V gene are MNHNS and SASEGT. The CDR3 runs to 15 residues. The CDR3 spells CASHTGRPNTGELFF. The CDR3 DNA sequence: TGTGCCAGTCATACGGGACGACCGAACACCGGGGAGCTGTTTTTT.